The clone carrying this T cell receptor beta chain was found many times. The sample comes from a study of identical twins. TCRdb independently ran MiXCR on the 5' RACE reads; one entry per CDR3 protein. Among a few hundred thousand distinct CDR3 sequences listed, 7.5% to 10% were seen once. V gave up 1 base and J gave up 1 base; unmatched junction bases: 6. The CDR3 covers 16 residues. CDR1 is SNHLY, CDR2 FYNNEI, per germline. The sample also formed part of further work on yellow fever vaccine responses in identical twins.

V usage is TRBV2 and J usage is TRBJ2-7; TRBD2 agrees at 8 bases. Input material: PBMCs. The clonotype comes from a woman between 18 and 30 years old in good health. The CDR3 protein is CASSEDSGNLSYEQYF. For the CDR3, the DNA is TGTGCCAGCAGTGAAGATAGCGGGAATCTTTCCTACGAGCAGTACTTC.